The 10 T cell receptor beta chains in this list originate from one sample, sequenced in a study of blood T cell repertoires in COVID-19. Sequencing used immunoSEQ multiplex PCR; TCRdb keeps in-frame clones, though not all of them. The sample has 150,000 to 200,000 clones, roughly 89% seen once. Sequenced sample: peripheral blood. The receptors stem from a woman aged 50 to 60 with acute or convalescent COVID-19.

The rearrangement links TRBV29-1 to TRBJ2-1; D gene ambiguous. Trimming removed 4 bases from V and 4 bases from J, with 5 bases in between. The germline gives CDR1 SQVTM, CDR2 ANQGSEA. The CDR3 contains 11 residues. CDR3 sequence reads: CSVVVYNEQFF. CDR3 in DNA: TGCAGCGTTGTAGTTTACAATGAGCAGTTCTTC.

V is TRBV19 and J is TRBJ1-6; D is unclear. This CDR3 contains 13 residues. Trimming cost V 7 bases and J 7 bases, with 11 bases left between them. The V gene's germline CDR1 is LNHDA and CDR2 SQIVND (reference sequence). The CDR3 sequence: CASMDGGNSPLHF. CDR3 coding DNA: TGTGCCAGTATGGACGGAGGGAATTCACCCCTCCACTTT.

CDR3 amino acids: CASSANQGNTEAFF. CDR3 nucleotides: TGTGCCAGCAGTGCAAATCAGGGGAACACTGAAGCTTTCTTT. V and J are TRBV7-3 and TRBJ1-1; maybe TRBD1 (5 bases). CDR1 is SGHTA, CDR2 FQGTGA, per germline. Trimming took off 6 bases at V and 1 base at J, with 12 bases between the two ends. The CDR3 covers 14 residues.

The rearrangement links TRBV9 to TRBJ2-7, with 9 bases that match TRBD1. The CDR3 has 12 amino acids. J gave up 3 bases and V 8 bases, and 3 bases lay outside the gene matches. In germline, CDR1 is SGDLS, CDR2 YYNGEE. Here the CDR3 DNA reads TGTGCCAGTGGACAGGGGAACTACGAGCAGTACTTC. The encoded protein is CASGQGNYEQYF.

This chain connects TRBV27 to TRBJ2-1, with D unresolved. V gave up 5 bases and J gave up 4 bases, with 6 bases separating them. The CDR3 has 12 residues. Germline V lookup: CDR1 MNHEY, CDR2 SMNVEV (reference sequence). CDR3 residues: CASSPSYNEQFF. The CDR3 nucleotides are TGTGCCAGCAGTCCGTCTTACAATGAGCAGTTCTTC.

This clone was seen once. The chain employs TRBV6-2 or TRBV6-3 and TRBJ2-7; D is perhaps TRBD2 (5 bases). Trimming stripped 6 bases from V and 7 bases from J, with 25 bases between. CDR3 length: 16 amino acids. The germline CDR1 and CDR2 sequences are MNHEY and SVGEGT. DNA for the CDR3: TGTGCCAGCAGCTCAATGTTTTCGGACTCCCCTCGGGAGCAGTACTTC. As protein: CASSSMFSDSPREQYF.

This clone was picked up a small number of times. J is TRBJ2-2 and V is TRBV18; D gene uncertain. Germline CDR1 and CDR2: KGHSH and LQKENI. The CDR3 spans 17 residues. Trimming took off 0 bases at V and 4 bases at J, with 15 bases between the two ends. The CDR3 here is CASSPPWLRSFTGELFF. As DNA, the CDR3 is TGTGCCAGCTCACCACCGTGGTTGAGGTCCTTCACCGGGGAGCTGTTTTTT.

This clone was counted once. The chain couples TRBV11-2 to TRBJ1-2, with 11 bases matching TRBD1. CDR3 length: 15 residues. CDR1 and CDR2 from the germline V gene are SGHAT and FQNNGV. The V and J ends lost 4 bases and 6 bases, in that order; junction bases with no gene match: 7. The CDR3 reads CASSYGQGASDGYTF. The CDR3 DNA reads as TGTGCCAGCAGCTACGGACAGGGGGCGAGCGATGGCTACACCTTC.

The J gene is TRBJ1-2, the V gene TRBV4-3, with D perhaps TRBD1 (5 bases). Germline lookup yields CDR1 LGHNA and CDR2 YSLEER. V lost 0 bases and J lost 8, with 25 bases in between. CDR3 size: 18 residues. CDR3 region: CASSQDSWYNGAVGGYTF. CDR3 in DNA: TGCGCCAGCAGCCAAGATTCGTGGTATAATGGGGCAGTGGGCGGCTACACCTTC.

The J gene is TRBJ1-2, the V gene TRBV2; tentative D call: TRBD1 (5 bases). Germline CDR1 reads SNHLY; CDR2 reads FYNNEI. There are 13 residues in the CDR3. The germline V and J ends were trimmed by 4 bases and 7 bases, with 13 bases remaining between them. CDR3 protein: CASSGYRSGGYTF. CDR3 nucleotide sequence: TGTGCCAGCAGTGGATACAGGAGTGGTGGCTACACCTTC.